This T cell receptor (beta chain) was documented in a study of cytomegalovirus exposure and HLA in healthy donors. The PCR made use of 60 Vbeta and 13 Jbeta primers. Produced via immunoSEQ multiplex PCR; TCRdb's table is partial and in-frame only. This table holds 130,000 to 150,000 clones, roughly four fifths found once. Germline CDR1 reads SNHLY; CDR2 reads FYNNEI. The CDR3 is 14 residues long. The V end lost 8 bases, the J end lost 1 base, and 14 bases lay between the germline ends. The sample was PBMCs. V gene TRBV2 combines with J gene TRBJ1-2; D might be TRBD1 (5 bases). This receptor was taken from a woman aged 50 to 65 in good health and CMV-seronegative. The CDR3 region is CASGKTVLNYGYTF. Written as DNA, the CDR3 is TGTGCCAGCGGGAAGACAGTCCTTAACTATGGCTACACCTTC.